Sequencing of this T cell receptor (beta chain) was carried out in a study of blood T cells in healthy people across ages (dated by TCRdb to the mid-2010s). Study-wide context: In model experiments, roughly one uniquely barcoded TCR beta cDNA molecule per two T cells was captured by template switching. The study measured age-related changes in TCR beta repertoire diversity using deep sequencing normalized with unique cDNA molecular identifiers. To avoid experimental bias, donors of different ages were randomly spread across the sequencing lanes. For two donors (one aged 18 to 30 and one aged 80 or older), the study analyzed two additional independent replicas of 1 million unique cDNA reads from the same blood draw. Four age groups were formed from the donors: young (average about 16 years), middle-aged (roughly 38), aged (about 62) and long-lived (about 75).

Here is what the overall study found, with its caveats: Estimates of total diversity from one million sequenced T cells were regarded as lower bounds and underestimates. Compared with the aged group, the long-lived group had more naive CD4+ T cells, fewer expanded clones and increased TCR diversity, a pattern suggesting age selection. Because the CMV infection status of the donors was unknown, age-related changes in expanded clonotypes may potentially have been confounded. Bulk unsorted PBMC profiling prevented conclusive comparison of naive and antigen-experienced compartments. There was a strong correlation between observed TCR beta diversity and the percentage of naive T cells measured by flow cytometry. Observed TCR beta diversity per million T cells fell roughly linearly with age, and a significant reduction was already apparent by age approximately 41.

This clonotype was observed a single time. This clone's antigen is unknown. No base-level quality is on record; no much larger clone is a single base apart. Library construction relied on 5' RACE. Instrument used: Illumina HiSeq 2500. A second about 7 to 11 cycle PCR used a sample-barcoded 5' primer and a J-beta primer mix. A template-switch 5' adaptor carrying 12 random nucleotides introduced a unique molecular identifier onto each TCR beta cDNA molecule. Each sample yielded at least 3 million CDR3-containing paired-end reads. All of the RNA was converted into first-strand cDNA using the Mint cDNA synthesis kit, with a TRBC-specific oligonucleotide serving as the primer. After uracil-DNA glycosylase treatment, a first 18-cycle PCR used universal primers M1SS and BC2_uni_R on all cDNA. Under the source paper's analysis protocol: For normalization, 1 million high-quality reads were randomly selected from each sample, with every read carrying a distinct molecular identifier. Reads sharing molecular identifiers were discarded rather than binned into consensus sequences. MiTCR, run with a Q25 quality threshold and the strictest error-elimination algorithm, handled CDR3 identification, clonotype clustering and error correction. A nonparametric unseen species model using Euler transformation provided a lower-bound estimate of total TCR beta diversity. Through fastp at Q25 and MiXCR, TCRdb rebuilt clones from the public reads, retaining in-frame beta chains. CDR3 protein sequences are deduplicated, and each keeps its most common genes and DNA. None of the V and J calls come from the authors' own analysis; TCRdb made them. The sample table lists under 2,000,000 distinct CDR3 sequences, 49% of them with a count of one. Less than 2.5% of the sample belongs to the ten largest clones.

Taken from the germline V gene, the CDR1 and CDR2 loops are SNHLY and FYNNEI. From the cysteine through the phenylalanine, the CDR3 covers 17 amino acids. Just CDR3 DNA is preserved here, 51 bases in frame from base 1. Germline trimming amounts to 9 bases on V and 7 bases on J, with 22 as the count of junction bases outside the gene matches. The approximately 39 donors, aged about 6 to 95 years, were systemically healthy Caucasian individuals from Russia. Ten milliliters of peripheral blood were collected from each donor into EDTA-treated Vacutainer tubes. Ficoll-Paque density-gradient centrifugation was used to isolate PBMCs, with at least 7 million obtained per sample. Trizol reagent was used to extract total RNA from the PBMCs, yielding at least 6 micrograms per sample. Naive CD45RAhigh/CD27high T cell percentages were measured by flow cytometry on a PBMC aliquot from every donor.

The receptor's source is a woman between 40 and 50 years old in good health. The rearrangement combines TRBV2 with TRBJ1-2; the central 8 bases match TRBD1. The sequenced material came from blood. The CDR3 is CARKKGAGGLPGGGYTF. The DNA reads TGTGCCAGGAAGAAAGGTGCAGGGGGCCTGCCAGGGGGTGGCTACACCTTC. Extended through the reference TRBV2 and TRBJ1-2 proteins, this CDR3 yields the full variable domain: EPEVTQTPSHQVTQMGQEVILRCVPISNHLYFYWYRQILGQKVEFLVSFYNNEISEKSEIFDDQFSVERPDGSNFTLKIRSTKLEDSAMYFCARKKGAGGLPGGGYTFGSGTRLTVV.